This T cell receptor beta chain originates from a study of identical twins. General observations from the study: Sequences that were out-of-frame, alpha and twin-shared displayed an excess of low generation probability. Within cord blood, abundant beta clonotypes carried fewer insertions, but memory repertoires showed no such trend.

A universal primer site arose from template switching, and cDNA bore unique molecular identifiers. TCRdb itself ran the 5' RACE reads through MiXCR, one entry per CDR3 protein. The sample has hundreds of thousands of distinct CDR3 sequences; less than 10% are singletons. Worth noting for this clonotype: Its antigen is unknown.

The V gene's germline CDR1 is SQVTM and CDR2 ANQGSEA. V lost 1 base, J lost 2 bases, and 15 bases lay in between. This CDR3 comprises 15 residues. The data also belong to a second study, concerning yellow fever vaccine responses in identical twins. This second study notes: Twins reportedly appeared to share part of their vaccine T cell response while keeping part individual.

The sequence derives from a woman in her late teens or twenties in good health. V is TRBV29-1 and J is TRBJ2-7; TRBD1 might be the D (5 bases). Sequencing was performed on PBMCs. The CDR3, as DNA: TGCAGCGTTGAAGGGGTAGACAGCGAGACCTACGAGCAGTACTTC. As protein: CSVEGVDSETYEQYF.